The clone carrying this T cell receptor beta chain was recorded many times. Its target is not known. These data originate in a study of CD8+CD57+ T cells in acquired aplastic anemia. General study results and limits: No significant patient-versus-control difference appeared in CD8+ Simpson's diversity. Patients and controls shared twenty-nine CD8+ CDR3 sequences, highly expressed in patients.

The template used for profiling TCR beta VDJ and CDR3 was genomic DNA. TCRdb processed the reads anew with MiXCR; each CDR3 protein has one entry. The data contain 150,000 to 200,000 distinct CDR3 sequences, around 47% of them seen just once; the ten biggest clones take up about 9.7%. CDR1 is MDHEN and CDR2 is SYDVKM in the germline V gene. Deletions cut 5 bases from V and 6 bases from J, with 11 bases between. The CDR3 covers 14 residues. Before being chosen for sequencing, patients had shown CD8+CD57+ cell expansion by flow cytometry. Sequences were obtained from sorted CD4+, CD8+, or CD8+CD57+ T cells (not recorded which) from PBMCs. The receptor was isolated from a human donor with aplastic anemia. The chain combines TRBV28 with TRBJ1-6; D uncertain. CDR3 residues: CASSKQRFNSPLHF. The CDR3 region has the DNA TGTGCCAGCAGTAAACAGCGATTTAATTCACCCCTCCACTTT.